The following is a T cell receptor beta chain sequence with its context. Its antigen is not identified. The thymus was resected at corrective cardiac surgery. The data are from a study of human thymus T cells. Whole-study results and caveats: Apparent skewing of V and J gene usage characterized both thymic and blood repertoires.

Unmatched junction bases numbered 8, after V lost 3 bases and J lost 2 bases. The CDR3 is 17 amino acids. The germline V gene encodes CDR1 SNHLY and CDR2 FYNNEI. Clones were read by immunoSEQ multiplex PCR, and TCRdb kept only the in-frame ones, dropping some. The table has tens of thousands of clones, 90% to 95% seen once. The clonotype was recovered from a girl less than two years old with a congenital heart defect but otherwise immunologically healthy. The specimen sequenced was thymus tissue. V gene TRBV2 combines with J gene TRBJ2-3; TRBD1 agrees at 10 bases. The CDR3 bases are TGTGCCAGCAGTGACCCCGGGACAGGGGCTTCCACAGATACGCAGTATTTT. This translates into CASSDPGTGASTDTQYF.